This T cell receptor beta chain comes out of a study of T cell changes during pregnancy in multiple sclerosis. Using immunoSEQ multiplex PCR, the repertoire was profiled, and TCRdb retains in-frame clones only, with some absent. There are fewer than 35,000 clones in the sample; roughly 89% occur only once, and 0.5% to 0.65% lies in the top ten. There are 16 residues in the CDR3. V lost 6 bases and J lost 4, with 19 bases in between. Germline lookup yields CDR1 SNHLY and CDR2 FYNNEI. This TCR was recovered from a female donor in good health, enrolled as a control in a pregnancy study. The rearrangement uses TRBV2 and TRBJ1-3; D unclear. Source: CD4+ T cells from peripheral blood mononuclear cells, taken in the third trimester of pregnancy. CDR3 loop: CASSDWSGVRGNTIYF. In DNA, the CDR3 is TGTGCCAGCAGCGACTGGAGCGGGGTACGGGGAAACACCATATATTTT.